The clone carrying this T cell receptor beta chain was detected a few times. The antigen remains undetermined. The sample is drawn from a study of blood T cells in healthy people across ages. The authors ran a second PCR of roughly 7 to 11 cycles using a sample-barcoded 5' primer and a J-beta primer mix. Via MiXCR, TCRdb re-called the 5' RACE reads, giving one row per CDR3 protein. The sample lists 1.8 million or so distinct CDR3 sequences, about 39% occurring once. Overall study results and limits: Roughly linearly, TCR beta diversity per million T cells fell as age increased. CMV status of donors was not determined, possibly confounding expanded clonotype changes.

Isolation recovered at least 6.5 million PBMCs from every sample. The V end lost 6 bases, the J end lost 6 bases, and 22 bases lay between the germline ends. This CDR3 is 16 amino acids long. This rearrangement joins TRBV12-3 or TRBV12-4 to TRBJ2-3; maybe TRBD2 (6 bases). The TCR sequence derives from a human donor in good health. The specimen sequenced was blood. The CDR3 region is CASSHALGGEGDTQYF. The CDR3 DNA is TGTGCCAGCAGCCACGCCCTGGGGGGAGAAGGGGATACGCAGTATTTT.